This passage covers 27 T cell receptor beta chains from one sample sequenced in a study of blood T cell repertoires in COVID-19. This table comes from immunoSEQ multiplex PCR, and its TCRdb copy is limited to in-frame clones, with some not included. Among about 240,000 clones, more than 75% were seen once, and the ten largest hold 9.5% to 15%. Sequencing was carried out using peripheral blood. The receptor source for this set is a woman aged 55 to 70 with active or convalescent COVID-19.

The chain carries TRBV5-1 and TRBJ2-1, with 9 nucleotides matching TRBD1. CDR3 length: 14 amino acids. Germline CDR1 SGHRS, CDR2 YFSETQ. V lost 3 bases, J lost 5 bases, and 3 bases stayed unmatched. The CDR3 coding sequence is TGCGCCAGCAGCTGGGGGGACAGGGACAATGAGCAGTTCTTC. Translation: CASSWGDRDNEQFF.

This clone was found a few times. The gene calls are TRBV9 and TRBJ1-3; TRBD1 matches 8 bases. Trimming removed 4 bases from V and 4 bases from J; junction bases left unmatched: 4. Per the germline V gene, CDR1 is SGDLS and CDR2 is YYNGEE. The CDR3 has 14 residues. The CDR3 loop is CASSLRTGGNTIYF. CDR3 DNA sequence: TGTGCCAGCAGCCTCCGGACAGGGGGAAACACCATATATTTT.

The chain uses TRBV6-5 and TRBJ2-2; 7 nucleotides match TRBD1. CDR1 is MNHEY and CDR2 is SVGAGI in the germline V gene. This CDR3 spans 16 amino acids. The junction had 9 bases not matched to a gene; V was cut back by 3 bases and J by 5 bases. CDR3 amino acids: CASSYRGGAGTGELFF. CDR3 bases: TGTGCCAGCAGTTATAGAGGGGGCGCAGGGACCGGGGAGCTGTTTTTT.

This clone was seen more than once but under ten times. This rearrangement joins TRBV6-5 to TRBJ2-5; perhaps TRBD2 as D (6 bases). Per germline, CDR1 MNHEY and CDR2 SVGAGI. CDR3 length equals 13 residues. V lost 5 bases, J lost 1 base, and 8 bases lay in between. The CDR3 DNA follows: TGTGCCAGCAGTCGGGGGTTCCAAGAGACCCAGTACTTC. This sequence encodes CASSRGFQETQYF.

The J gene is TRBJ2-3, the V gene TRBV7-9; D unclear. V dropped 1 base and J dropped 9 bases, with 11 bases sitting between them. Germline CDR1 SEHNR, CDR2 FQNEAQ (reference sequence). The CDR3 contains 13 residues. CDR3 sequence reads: CASSLGAGLTQYF. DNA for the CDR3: TGTGCCAGCAGCTTAGGGGCCGGCCTAACGCAGTATTTT.

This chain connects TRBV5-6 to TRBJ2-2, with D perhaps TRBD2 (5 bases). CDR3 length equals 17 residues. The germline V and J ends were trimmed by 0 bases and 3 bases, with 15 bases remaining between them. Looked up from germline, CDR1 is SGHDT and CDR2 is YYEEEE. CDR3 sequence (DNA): TGTGCCAGCAGCTTGGGTGGTTATGAGGACTACACCGGGGAGCTGTTTTTT. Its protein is CASSLGGYEDYTGELFF.

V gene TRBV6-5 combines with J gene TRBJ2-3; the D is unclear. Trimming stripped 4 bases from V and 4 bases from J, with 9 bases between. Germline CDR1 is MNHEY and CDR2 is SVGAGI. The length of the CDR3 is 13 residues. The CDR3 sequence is CASSWRRADTQYF. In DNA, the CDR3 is TGTGCCAGCAGTTGGCGCCGGGCAGATACGCAGTATTTT.

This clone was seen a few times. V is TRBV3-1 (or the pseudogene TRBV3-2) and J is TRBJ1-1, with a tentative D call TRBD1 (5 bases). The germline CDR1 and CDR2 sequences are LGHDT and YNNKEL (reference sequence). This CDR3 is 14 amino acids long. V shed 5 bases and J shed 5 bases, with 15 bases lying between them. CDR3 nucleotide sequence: TGTGCCAGCAGCGGGCCGGGGGAGAGGACTGAAGCTTTCTTT. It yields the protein CASSGPGERTEAFF.

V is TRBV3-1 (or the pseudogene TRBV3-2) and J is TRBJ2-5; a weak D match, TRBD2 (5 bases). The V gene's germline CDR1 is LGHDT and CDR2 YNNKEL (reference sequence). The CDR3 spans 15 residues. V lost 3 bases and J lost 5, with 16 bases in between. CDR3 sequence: CASSHSSEFHETQYF. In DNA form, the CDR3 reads TGTGCCAGCAGCCACAGTAGCGAGTTCCATGAGACCCAGTACTTC.

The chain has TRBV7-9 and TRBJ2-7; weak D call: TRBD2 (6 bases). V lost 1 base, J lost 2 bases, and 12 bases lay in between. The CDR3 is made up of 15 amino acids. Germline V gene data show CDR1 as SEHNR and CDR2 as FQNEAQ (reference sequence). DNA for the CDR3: TGTGCCAGCAGCTTAGGCGGGGTTACAACCTACGAGCAGTACTTC. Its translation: CASSLGGVTTYEQYF.

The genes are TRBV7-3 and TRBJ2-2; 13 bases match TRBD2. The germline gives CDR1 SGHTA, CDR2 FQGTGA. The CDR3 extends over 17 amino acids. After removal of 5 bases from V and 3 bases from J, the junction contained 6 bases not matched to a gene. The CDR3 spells CASSPPGLAGHTGELFF. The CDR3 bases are TGTGCCAGCAGCCCTCCGGGACTAGCGGGACACACCGGGGAGCTGTTTTTT.

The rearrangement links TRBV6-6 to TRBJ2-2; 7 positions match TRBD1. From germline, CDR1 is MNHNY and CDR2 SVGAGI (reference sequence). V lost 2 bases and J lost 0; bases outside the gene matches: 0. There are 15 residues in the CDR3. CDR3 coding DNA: TGTGCCAGCAGTTACGACAGGGCGAACACCGGGGAGCTGTTTTTT. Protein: CASSYDRANTGELFF.

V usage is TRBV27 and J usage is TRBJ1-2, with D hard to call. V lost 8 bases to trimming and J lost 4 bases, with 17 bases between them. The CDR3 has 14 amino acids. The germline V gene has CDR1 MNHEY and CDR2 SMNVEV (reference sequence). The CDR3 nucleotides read TGTGCCAGCCCCCGCGCGCCGGGAACCTATGGCTACACCTTC. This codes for CASPRAPGTYGYTF.

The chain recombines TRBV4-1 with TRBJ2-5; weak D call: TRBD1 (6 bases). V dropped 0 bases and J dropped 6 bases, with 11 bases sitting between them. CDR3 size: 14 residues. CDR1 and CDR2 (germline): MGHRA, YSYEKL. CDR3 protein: CASSQEGQGQTQYF. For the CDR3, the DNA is TGCGCCAGCAGCCAAGAGGGCCAGGGGCAGACCCAGTACTTC.

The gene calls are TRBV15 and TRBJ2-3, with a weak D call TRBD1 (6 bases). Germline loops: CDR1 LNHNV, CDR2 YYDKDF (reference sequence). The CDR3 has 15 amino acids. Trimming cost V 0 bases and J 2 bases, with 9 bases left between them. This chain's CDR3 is CATSREGGATDTQYF. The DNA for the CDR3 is TGTGCCACCAGCAGAGAAGGGGGTGCCACAGATACGCAGTATTTT. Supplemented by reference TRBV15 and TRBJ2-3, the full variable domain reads DAMVIQNPRYQVTQFGKPVTLSCSQTLNHNVMYWYQQKSSQAPKLLFHYYDKDFNNEADTPDNFQSRRPNTSFCFLDIRSPGLGDTAMYLCATSREGGATDTQYFGPGTRLTVL.

CDR3 in DNA: TGTGCCAGCAGTACATTCCGGACTGGCCCTGAAGCTTTCTTT. Protein product: CASSTFRTGPEAFF. The J gene is TRBJ1-1, the V gene TRBV27; D not resolved. In germline, CDR1 is MNHEY, CDR2 SMNVEV (reference sequence). Trimming shortened V by 5 bases and J by 6 bases, and 16 bases separated the two germline ends. The CDR3 is made up of 14 amino acids.

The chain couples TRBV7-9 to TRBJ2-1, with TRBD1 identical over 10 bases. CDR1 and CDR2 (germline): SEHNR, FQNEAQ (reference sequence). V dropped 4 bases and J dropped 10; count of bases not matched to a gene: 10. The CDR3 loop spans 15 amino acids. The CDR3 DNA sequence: TGTGCCAGCAGCTCCGGACAGGGGGGTATTGGGGAGCAGTTCTTC. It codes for CASSSGQGGIGEQFF.

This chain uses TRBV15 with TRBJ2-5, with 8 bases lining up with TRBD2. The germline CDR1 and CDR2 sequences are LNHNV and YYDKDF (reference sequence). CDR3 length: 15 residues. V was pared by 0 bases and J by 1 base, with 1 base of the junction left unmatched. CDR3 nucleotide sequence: TGTGCCACCAGCAGAGACCGGGGGGGCCAAGAGACCCAGTACTTC. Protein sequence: CATSRDRGGQETQYF.

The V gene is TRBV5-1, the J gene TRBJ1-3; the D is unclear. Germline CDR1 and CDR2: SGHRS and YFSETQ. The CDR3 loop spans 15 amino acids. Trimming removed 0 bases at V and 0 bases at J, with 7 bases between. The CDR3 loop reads CASSLEPGSGNTIYF. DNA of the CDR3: TGCGCCAGCAGCTTGGAACCCGGCTCTGGAAACACCATATATTTT.

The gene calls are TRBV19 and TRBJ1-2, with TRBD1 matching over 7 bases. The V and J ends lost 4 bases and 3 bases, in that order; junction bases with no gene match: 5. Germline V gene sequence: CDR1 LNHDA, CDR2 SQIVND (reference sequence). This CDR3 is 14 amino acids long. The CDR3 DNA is TGTGCCAGTAGTAAACAGGGGCGGGACTATGGCTACACCTTC. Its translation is CASSKQGRDYGYTF.

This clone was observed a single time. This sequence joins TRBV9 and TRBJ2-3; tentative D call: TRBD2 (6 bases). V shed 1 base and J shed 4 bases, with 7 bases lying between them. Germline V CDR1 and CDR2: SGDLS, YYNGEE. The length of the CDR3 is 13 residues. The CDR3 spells CASSVLASDTQYF. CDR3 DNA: TGTGCCAGCAGCGTACTAGCGTCAGATACGCAGTATTTT.

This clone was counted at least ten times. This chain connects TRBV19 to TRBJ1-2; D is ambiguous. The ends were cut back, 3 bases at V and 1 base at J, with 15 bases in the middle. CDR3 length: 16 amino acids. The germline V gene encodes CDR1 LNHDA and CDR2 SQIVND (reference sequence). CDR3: CASSMAYDGNNYGYTF. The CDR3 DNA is TGTGCCAGTAGTATGGCGTACGACGGGAATAACTATGGCTACACCTTC. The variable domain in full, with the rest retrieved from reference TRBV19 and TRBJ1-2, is DGGITQSPKYLFRKEGQNVTLSCEQNLNHDAMYWYRQDPGQGLRLIYYSQIVNDFQKGDIAEGYSVSREKKESFPLTVTSAQKNPTAFYLCASSMAYDGNNYGYTFGSGTRLTVV.

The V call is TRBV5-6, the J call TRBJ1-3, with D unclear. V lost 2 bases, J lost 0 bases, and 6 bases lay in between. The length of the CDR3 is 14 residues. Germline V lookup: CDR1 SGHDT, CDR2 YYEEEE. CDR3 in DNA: TGTGCCAGCAGCTTCAGAAGCTCTGGAAACACCATATATTTT. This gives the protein CASSFRSSGNTIYF.

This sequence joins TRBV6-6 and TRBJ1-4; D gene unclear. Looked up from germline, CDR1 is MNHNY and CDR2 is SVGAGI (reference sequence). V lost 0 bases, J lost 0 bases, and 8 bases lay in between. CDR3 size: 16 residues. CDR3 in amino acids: CASSYSRVATNEKLFF. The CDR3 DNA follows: TGTGCCAGCAGTTACTCGAGGGTCGCAACTAATGAAAAACTGTTTTTT.

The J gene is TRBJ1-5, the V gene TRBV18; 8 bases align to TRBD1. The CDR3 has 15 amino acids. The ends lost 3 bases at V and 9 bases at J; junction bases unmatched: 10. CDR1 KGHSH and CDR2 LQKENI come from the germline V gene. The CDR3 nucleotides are TGTGCCAGCTCACCCGGACAGGGCCGGGTGCGGCCCCAGCATTTT. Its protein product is CASSPGQGRVRPQHF. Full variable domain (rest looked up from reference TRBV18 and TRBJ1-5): NAGVMQNPRHLVRRRGQEARLRCSPMKGHSHVYWYRQLPEEGLKFMVYLQKENIIDESGMPKERFSAEFPKEGPSILRIQQVVRGDSAAYFCASSPGQGRVRPQHFGDGTRLSIL.

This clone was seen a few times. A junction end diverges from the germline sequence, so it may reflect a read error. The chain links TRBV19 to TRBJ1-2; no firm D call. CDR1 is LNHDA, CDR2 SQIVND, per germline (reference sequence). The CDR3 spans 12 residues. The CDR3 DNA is TGCCCTTGGAGGGCAGGCCACTATGGCTACACCTTC. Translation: CPWRAGHYGYTF.

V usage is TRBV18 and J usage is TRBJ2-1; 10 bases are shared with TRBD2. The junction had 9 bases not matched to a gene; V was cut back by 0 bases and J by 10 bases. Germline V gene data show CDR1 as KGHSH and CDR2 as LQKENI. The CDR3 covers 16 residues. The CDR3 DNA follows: TGTGCCAGCTCACCACCTGATCTAGCGGGGGCCGGGGAGCAGTTCTTC. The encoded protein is CASSPPDLAGAGEQFF.